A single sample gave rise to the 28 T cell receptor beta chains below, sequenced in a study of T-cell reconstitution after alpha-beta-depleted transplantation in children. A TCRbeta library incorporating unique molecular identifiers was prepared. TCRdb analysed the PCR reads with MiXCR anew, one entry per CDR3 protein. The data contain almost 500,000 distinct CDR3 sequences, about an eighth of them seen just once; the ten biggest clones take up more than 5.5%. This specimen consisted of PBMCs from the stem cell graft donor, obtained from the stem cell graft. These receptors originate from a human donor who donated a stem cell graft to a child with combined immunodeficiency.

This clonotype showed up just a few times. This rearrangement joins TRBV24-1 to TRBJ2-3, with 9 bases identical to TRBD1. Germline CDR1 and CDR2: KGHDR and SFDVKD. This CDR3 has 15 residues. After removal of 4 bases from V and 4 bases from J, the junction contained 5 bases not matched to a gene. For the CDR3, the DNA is TGTGCCACCAGTGACCGGGACAGGGAGGCAGATACGCAGTATTTT. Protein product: CATSDRDREADTQYF.

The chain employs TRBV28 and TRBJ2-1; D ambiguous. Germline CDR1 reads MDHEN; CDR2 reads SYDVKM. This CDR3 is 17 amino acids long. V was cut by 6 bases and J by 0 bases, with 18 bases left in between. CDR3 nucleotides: TGTGCCAGCAGAATAAAGTCTCCGGCCAGCTCCTACAATGAGCAGTTCTTC. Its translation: CASRIKSPASSYNEQFF.

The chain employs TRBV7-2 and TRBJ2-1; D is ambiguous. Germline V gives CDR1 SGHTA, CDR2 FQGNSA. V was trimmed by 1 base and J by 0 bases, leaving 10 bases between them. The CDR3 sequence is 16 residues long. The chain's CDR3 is CASSLVPYSSYNEQFF. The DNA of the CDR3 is TGTGCCAGCAGCTTAGTACCCTATTCCTCCTACAATGAGCAGTTCTTC.

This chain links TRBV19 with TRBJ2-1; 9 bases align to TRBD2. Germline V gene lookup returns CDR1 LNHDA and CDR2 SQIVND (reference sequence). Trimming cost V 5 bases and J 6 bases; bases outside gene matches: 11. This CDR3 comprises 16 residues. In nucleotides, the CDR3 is TGTGCCAGTAGTCCAATAGCGGGAGTTCTTTTCAATGAGCAGTTCTTC. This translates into CASSPIAGVLFNEQFF.

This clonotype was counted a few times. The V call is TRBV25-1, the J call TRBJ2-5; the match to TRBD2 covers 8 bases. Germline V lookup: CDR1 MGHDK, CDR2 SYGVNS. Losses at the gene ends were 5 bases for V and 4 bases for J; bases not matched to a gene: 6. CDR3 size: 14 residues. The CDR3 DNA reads TGTGCCAGCAGTACCGGGGGGGCTTTAGAGACCCAGTACTTC. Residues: CASSTGGALETQYF. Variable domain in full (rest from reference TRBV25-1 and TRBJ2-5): EADIYQTPRYLVIGTGKKITLECSQTMGHDKMYWYQQDPGMELHLIHYSYGVNSTEKGDLSSESTVSRIRTEHFPLTLESARPSHTSQYLCASSTGGALETQYFGPGTRLLVL.

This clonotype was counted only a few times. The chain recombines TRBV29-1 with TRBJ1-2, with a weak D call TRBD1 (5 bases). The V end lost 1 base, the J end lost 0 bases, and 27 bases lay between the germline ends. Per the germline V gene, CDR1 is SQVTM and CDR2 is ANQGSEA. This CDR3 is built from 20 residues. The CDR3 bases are TGCAGCGTTGAAGGGACGGAGGGGTCAAAAGGGATTTTGGCTAACTATGGCTACACCTTC. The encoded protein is CSVEGTEGSKGILANYGYTF.

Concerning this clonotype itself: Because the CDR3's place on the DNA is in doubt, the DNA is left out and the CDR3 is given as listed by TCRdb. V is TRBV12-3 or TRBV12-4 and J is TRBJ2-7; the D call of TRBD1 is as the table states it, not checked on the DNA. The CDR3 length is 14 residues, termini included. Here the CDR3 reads CASSLQVAMGAEYF.

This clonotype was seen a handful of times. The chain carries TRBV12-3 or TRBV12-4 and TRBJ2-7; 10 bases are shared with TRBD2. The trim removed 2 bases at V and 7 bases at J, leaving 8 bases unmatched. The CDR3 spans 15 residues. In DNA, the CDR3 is TGTGCCAGCAGTTTAAGCGCTAGCGGGAGTGGAGAGCAGTACTTC. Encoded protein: CASSLSASGSGEQYF.

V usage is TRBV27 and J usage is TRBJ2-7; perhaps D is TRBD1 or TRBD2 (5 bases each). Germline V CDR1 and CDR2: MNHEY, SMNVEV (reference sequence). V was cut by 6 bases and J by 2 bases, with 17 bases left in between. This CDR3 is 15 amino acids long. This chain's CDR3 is CASRRYGDGTYEQYF. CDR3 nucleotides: TGTGCCAGCAGGCGATATGGGGACGGTACCTACGAGCAGTACTTC.

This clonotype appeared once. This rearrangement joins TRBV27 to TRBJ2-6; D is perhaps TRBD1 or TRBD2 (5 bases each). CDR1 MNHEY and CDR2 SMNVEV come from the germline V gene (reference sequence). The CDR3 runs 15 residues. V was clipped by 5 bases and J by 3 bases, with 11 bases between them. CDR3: CASSPGRVGANVLTF. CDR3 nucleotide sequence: TGTGCCAGCAGTCCGGGACGGGTTGGGGCCAACGTCCTGACTTTC.

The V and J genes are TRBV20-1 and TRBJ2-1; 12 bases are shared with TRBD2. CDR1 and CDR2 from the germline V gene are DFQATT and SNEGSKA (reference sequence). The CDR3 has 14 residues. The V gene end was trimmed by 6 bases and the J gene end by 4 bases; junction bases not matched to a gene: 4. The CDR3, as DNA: TGCAGTGCGCTACTAGCGGGGGGTTACAATGAGCAGTTCTTC. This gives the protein CSALLAGGYNEQFF.

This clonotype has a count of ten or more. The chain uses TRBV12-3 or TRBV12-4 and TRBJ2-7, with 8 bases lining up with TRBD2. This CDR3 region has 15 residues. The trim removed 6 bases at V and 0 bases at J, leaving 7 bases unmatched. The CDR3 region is CASSQSGTSSYEQYF. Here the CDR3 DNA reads TGTGCCAGCAGCCAGAGCGGGACTAGCTCCTACGAGCAGTACTTC.

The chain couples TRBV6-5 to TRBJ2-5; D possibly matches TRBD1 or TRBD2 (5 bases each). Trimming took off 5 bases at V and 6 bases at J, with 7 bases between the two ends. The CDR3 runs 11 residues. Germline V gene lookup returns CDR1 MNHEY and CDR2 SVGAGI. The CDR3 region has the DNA TGTGCCAGCAGTCGGGACCAGACCCAGTACTTC. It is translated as CASSRDQTQYF.

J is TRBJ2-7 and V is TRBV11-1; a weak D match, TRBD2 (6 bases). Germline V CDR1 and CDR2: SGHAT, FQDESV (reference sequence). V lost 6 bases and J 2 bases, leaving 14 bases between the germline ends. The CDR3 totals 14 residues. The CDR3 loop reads CASSWGDRTYEQYF. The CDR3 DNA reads TGTGCCAGCAGTTGGGGGGACCGCACCTACGAGCAGTACTTC.

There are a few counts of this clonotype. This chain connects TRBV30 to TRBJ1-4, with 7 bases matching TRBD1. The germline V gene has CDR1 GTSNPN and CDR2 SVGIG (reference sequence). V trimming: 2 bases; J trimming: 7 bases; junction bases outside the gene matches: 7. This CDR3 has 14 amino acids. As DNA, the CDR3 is TGTGCCTGGAGTCTCGACAGGGTGTCTGAAAAACTGTTTTTT. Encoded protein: CAWSLDRVSEKLFF. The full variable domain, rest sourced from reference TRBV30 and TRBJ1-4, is SQTIHQWPATLVQPVGSPLSLECTVEGTSNPNLYWYRQAAGRGLQLLFYSVGIGQISSEVPQNLSASRPQDRQFILSSKKLLLSDSGFYLCAWSLDRVSEKLFFGSGTQLSVL.

In nucleotides, the CDR3 is TGCAGCGTTGATGACAGCCCAGATACGCAGTATTTT. Protein product: CSVDDSPDTQYF. The chain employs TRBV29-1 and TRBJ2-3, with D perhaps matching TRBD1 (5 bases). This CDR3 is built from 12 residues. V was trimmed by 3 bases and J by 4 bases, leaving 8 bases between them. Looked up from germline, CDR1 is SQVTM and CDR2 is ANQGSEA.

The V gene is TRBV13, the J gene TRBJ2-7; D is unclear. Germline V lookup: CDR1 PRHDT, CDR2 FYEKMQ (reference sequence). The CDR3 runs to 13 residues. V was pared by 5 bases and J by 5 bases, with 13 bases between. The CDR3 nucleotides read TGTGCCAGCAGCCCCGTCCTGGCAAACGAGCAGTACTTC. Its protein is CASSPVLANEQYF. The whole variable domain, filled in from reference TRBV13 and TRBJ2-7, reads AAGVIQSPRHLIKEKRETATLKCYPIPRHDTVYWYQQGPGQDPQFLISFYEKMQSDKGSIPDRFSAQQFSDYHSELNMSSLELGDSALYFCASSPVLANEQYFGPGTRLTVT.

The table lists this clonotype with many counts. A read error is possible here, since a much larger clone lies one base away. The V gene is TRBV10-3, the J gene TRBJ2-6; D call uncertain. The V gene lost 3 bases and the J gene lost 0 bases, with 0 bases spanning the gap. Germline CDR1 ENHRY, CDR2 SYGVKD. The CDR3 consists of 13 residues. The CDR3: CAISDSGANVLTF. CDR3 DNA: TGTGCCATCAGTGACTCTGGGGCCAACGTCCTGACTTTC.

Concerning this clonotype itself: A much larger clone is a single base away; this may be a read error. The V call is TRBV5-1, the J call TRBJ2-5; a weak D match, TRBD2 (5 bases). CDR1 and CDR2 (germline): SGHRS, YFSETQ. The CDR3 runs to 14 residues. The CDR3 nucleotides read TGCGCCAGCAGCTTGTTGCGGGCAGAAGAGACCGAGTACTTC. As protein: CASSLLRAEETEYF.

The CDR3 DNA sequence: TGTGCCAGCAGCTTCGCGCGGGACGAGAACTACGAGCAGTACTTC. This translates into CASSFARDENYEQYF. The gene calls are TRBV7-9 and TRBJ2-7; possibly TRBD2 for D (6 bases). The CDR3 has 15 residues. Trimming took 3 bases from V and 3 from J, leaving 15 bases between them. Per the germline V gene, CDR1 is SEHNR and CDR2 is FQNEAQ (reference sequence).

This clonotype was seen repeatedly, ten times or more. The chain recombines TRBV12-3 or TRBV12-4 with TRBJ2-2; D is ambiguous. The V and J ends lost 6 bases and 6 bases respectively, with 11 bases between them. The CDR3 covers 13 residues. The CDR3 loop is CASSPTYSGELFF. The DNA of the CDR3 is TGTGCCAGCAGCCCGACCTATTCCGGGGAGCTGTTTTTT.

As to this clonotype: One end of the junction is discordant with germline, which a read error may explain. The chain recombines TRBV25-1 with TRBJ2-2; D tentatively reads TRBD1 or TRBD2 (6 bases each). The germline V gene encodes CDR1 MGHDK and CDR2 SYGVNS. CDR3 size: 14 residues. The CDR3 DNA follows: TGTGCCAGCAGCGACAGGAGGGACACCGGGGAGCTGGTTTTT. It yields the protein CASSDRRDTGELVF.

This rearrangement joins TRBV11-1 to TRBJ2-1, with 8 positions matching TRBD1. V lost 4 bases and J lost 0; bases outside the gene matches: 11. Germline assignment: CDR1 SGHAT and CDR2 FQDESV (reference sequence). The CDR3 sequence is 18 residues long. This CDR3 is CASSSDRGRMSSYNEQFF. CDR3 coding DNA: TGTGCCAGCAGCTCAGACAGGGGTCGAATGAGCTCCTACAATGAGCAGTTCTTC.

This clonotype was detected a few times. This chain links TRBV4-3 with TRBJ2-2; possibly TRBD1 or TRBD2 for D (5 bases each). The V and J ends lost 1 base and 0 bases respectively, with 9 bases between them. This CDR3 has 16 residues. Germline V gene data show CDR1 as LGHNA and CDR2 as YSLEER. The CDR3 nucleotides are TGCGCCAGCAGCCAAGCTGGGGGAACGAACACCGGGGAGCTGTTTTTT. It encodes CASSQAGGTNTGELFF.

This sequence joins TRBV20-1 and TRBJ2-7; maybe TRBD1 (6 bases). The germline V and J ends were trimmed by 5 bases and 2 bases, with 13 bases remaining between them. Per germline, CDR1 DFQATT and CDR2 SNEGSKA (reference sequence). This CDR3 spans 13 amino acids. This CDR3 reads CSAGRDTPYEQYF. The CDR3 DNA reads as TGCAGTGCTGGCCGGGACACCCCCTACGAGCAGTACTTC.

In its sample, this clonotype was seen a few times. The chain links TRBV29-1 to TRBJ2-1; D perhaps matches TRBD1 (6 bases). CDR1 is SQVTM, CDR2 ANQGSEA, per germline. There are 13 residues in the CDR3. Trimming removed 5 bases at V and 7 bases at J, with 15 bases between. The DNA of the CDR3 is TGCAGCGTTCGCCCTTACACAGGGAATGAGCAGTTCTTC. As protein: CSVRPYTGNEQFF.

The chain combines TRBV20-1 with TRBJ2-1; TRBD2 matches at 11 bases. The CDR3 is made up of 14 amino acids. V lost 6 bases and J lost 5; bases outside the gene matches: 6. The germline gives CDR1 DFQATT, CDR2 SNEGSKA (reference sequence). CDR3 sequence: CSAHLGLADNEQFF. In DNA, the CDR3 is TGCAGTGCCCACCTGGGACTAGCGGACAATGAGCAGTTCTTC.

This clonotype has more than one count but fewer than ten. In DNA form, the CDR3 reads TGTGCCCACGGTGAGCAGTTCTTC. As protein: CAHGEQFF. This chain connects TRBV25-1 to TRBJ2-1; D uncertain. This CDR3 is 8 amino acids long. V was cut by 11 bases and J by 9 bases, with 5 bases left in between. Germline V gives CDR1 MGHDK, CDR2 SYGVNS.